This TCR beta chain was retrieved from a study of CD4+ T cells in melanoma. The study, taken as a whole, reports: A reported correlation linked neoantigen-specific CD4+ T cells to CD8+, macrophage and B cell function. Reportedly, melanoma neoantigen-specific CD4+ T cells showed varied differentiation states.

The CDR3 extends over 14 amino acids. CDR1 and CDR2 (germline): SGHDT, YYEEEE. V lost 4 bases and J 4 bases, leaving 15 bases between the germline ends. Points on this clone: Its antigen is still unknown.

Profiling relied on immunoSEQ multiplex PCR, and the TCRdb table lists in-frame clones only, not all of them. The sample holds more than 13,000 clones, approximately 62% seen once. The chain links TRBV5-6 to TRBJ2-7; D may be TRBD2 (6 bases). The sequence was obtained from a human donor with melanoma. The sample comprised cells from a culture (not recorded whether cultured in vitro). The CDR3: CASSAGPLGYEQYF. The CDR3, as DNA: TGTGCCAGCAGCGCGGGACCGCTCGGGTACGAGCAGTACTTC.